This TCR beta chain originates from a study of blood T cell repertoires in COVID-19. This table comes from immunoSEQ multiplex PCR, and its TCRdb copy is limited to in-frame clones, with some not included. The sample holds about 49,000 clones, roughly 84% seen once. The CDR3 is 16 amino acids. Trimming pared 3 bases from V and 3 bases from J, leaving 14 bases between. From germline, CDR1 is SGHDN and CDR2 FVKESK. This receptor was taken from a human donor in a cohort sampled during active COVID-19. The specimen was peripheral blood. The rearrangement joins TRBV14 to TRBJ2-2; tentative D call: TRBD2 (6 bases). As DNA, the CDR3 is TGTGCCAGCAGCCATGGCGTCGGGGACTACACCGGGGAGCTGTTTTTT. Translating gives CASSHGVGDYTGELFF.